What follows is one T cell receptor (beta chain) and its context. The antigen it binds to is not known. There are no base qualities to consult, and no much larger clone falls within one base. TCRbeta CDR3 regions were amplified from genomic DNA using the immunoSEQ Assay, a bias-controlled multiplex PCR. The authors' analysis ran thus. Nucleated cell counts per sample were estimated from amplification of reference gene primers within the assay. To quantify the absolute abundance of each unique TCRbeta CDR3 rearrangement, sequence reads were collapsed and filtered. For each sample, productive Simpson clonality was calculated as the square root of Simpson's diversity index across productive rearrangements. Entries here come from immuneACCESS through TCRdb and include only in-frame sequences with V and J called. Some clones fail to appear in such tables; in the studies checked, an unresolved V gene covers under half of the shortfall, and the cause of the remainder is unknown. From that table come the V and J calls and clone size; the DNA was used to work out D and trimming. This sample lists approximately 83,000 clones; over 75% were detected once. The ten largest clonotypes hold more than 5.5% of the sample.

Whole blood was collected in K2EDTA tubes by collaborating institutions according to the institutions' own protocols. For TCRbeta analysis, collaborator samples were shipped as frozen whole blood, as isolated PBMCs, or as DNA extracted from either sample type. This sample was included in a study of blood T cell repertoires in COVID-19 (dated by TCRdb to the early 2020s). The study in broad terms: Collaborator samples came from the United States, Italy and Spain and covered acute and convalescent phases of COVID-19. The repertoires were made available in a free public database intended to serve as a resource for research on the immune response to SARS-CoV-2. Deeply sampled blood TCRbeta repertoires from subjects exposed to, actively infected with, or recovered from COVID-19 were included in the dataset. Sample metadata almost always included a de-identified subject ID, COVID-19 status, age in years and sex. The material from the prospective study consisted of cDNA or gDNA derived from T cells, B-cell-depleted T cells, or PBMCs. Where available, HLA class I and class II types were obtained from metadata supplied by the sample provider rather than from assay-based typing. The samples were drawn from the first 160 participants of the ongoing ImmuneRACE study and from 1,254 subjects provided by 6 global collaborators.

Summary of the overall study and its limitations: The amount of clinical and demographic metadata varied by source and participant and was provided uncurated.

The germline V gene sets CDR1 to SNHLY and CDR2 to FYNNEI. Germline trimming amounts to 11 bases on V and 0 bases on J, with 13 as the count of junction bases outside the gene matches. The cysteine opens and the phenylalanine closes a CDR3 of 16 amino acids. Only the CDR3 portion is preserved as DNA: 48 bases, with reading frame beginning at the first base. The sequence was collected from a man aged 70-80 years with acute or convalescent COVID-19. The sample was peripheral blood. The sequence joins TRBV2 to TRBJ1-5; TRBD1 agrees with 7 junctional bases. The bases read TGTGCCTCGAAGGGGGCAGGGAAACATAGCAATCAGCCCCAGCATTTT. This gives the protein CASKGAGKHSNQPQHF.